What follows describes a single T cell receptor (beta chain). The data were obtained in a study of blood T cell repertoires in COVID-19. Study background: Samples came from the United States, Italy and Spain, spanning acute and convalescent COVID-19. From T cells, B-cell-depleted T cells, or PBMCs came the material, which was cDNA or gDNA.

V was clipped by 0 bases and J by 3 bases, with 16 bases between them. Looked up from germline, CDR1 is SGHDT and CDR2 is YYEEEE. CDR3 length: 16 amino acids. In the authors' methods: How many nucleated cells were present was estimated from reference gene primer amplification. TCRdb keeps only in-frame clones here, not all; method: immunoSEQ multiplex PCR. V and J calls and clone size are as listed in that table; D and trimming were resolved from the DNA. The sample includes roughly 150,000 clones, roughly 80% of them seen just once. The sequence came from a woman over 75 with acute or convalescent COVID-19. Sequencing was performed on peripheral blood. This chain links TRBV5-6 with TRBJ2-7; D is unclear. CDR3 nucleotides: TGTGCCAGCAGCTTGGTCCCCGAGTCCCTCTTCTACGAGCAGTACTTC. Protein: CASSLVPESLFYEQYF.